This T cell receptor (beta chain) comes out of a study of blood T cell repertoires in COVID-19. Produced via immunoSEQ multiplex PCR; TCRdb's table is partial and in-frame only. The table includes roughly 59,000 clones, approximately 78% detected once. This clone showed up just a few times. The germline V gene encodes CDR1 MNHEY and CDR2 SVGAGI. The CDR3 is 13 residues long. Trimming shortened V by 5 bases and J by 7 bases, and 15 bases separated the two germline ends. The sequencing sample was made of peripheral blood. The origin of this receptor is a man older than 75 with acute or convalescent COVID-19. The V and J genes are TRBV6-5 and TRBJ2-7; a weak D match, TRBD1 (6 bases). CDR3 protein: CASSPRRQVEQYF. As DNA, the CDR3 is TGTGCCAGCAGTCCCCGAAGACAGGTAGAGCAGTACTTC.